This TCR beta chain comes out of a study of shared clonotypes between healthy human individuals. Assay: immunoSEQ multiplex PCR; the TCRdb copy retains only in-frame clones and omits some. The table includes fewer than 400,000 clones, approximately 79% detected once. CDR1 is MNHEY and CDR2 is SVGAGI in the germline V gene. V gave up 10 bases and J gave up 9 bases; unmatched junction bases: 12. The CDR3 contains 13 residues. The chain uses TRBV6-5 and TRBJ2-1; TRBD1 agrees at 7 bases. The sample comprised memory CD4+ T cells sorted from blood. Subset: CD45RA-negative fraction. The sequence was collected from a young man in good health. CDR3 sequence reads: CATQTGSGSEQFF. CDR3 DNA: TGTGCCACCCAGACAGGGTCCGGGTCTGAGCAGTTCTTC.